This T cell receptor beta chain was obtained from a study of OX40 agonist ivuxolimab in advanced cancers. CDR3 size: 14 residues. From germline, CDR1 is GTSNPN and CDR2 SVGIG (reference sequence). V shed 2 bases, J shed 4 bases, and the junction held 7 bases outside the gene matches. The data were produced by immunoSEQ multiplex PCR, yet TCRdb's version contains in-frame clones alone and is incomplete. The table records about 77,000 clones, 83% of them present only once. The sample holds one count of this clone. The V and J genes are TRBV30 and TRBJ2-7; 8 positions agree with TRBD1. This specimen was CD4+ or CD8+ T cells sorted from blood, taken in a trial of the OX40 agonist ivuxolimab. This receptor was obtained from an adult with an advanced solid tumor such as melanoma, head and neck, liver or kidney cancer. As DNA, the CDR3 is TGTGCCTGGAGTCGCGACAGGGGCGTTTACGAGCAGTACTTC. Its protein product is CAWSRDRGVYEQYF.